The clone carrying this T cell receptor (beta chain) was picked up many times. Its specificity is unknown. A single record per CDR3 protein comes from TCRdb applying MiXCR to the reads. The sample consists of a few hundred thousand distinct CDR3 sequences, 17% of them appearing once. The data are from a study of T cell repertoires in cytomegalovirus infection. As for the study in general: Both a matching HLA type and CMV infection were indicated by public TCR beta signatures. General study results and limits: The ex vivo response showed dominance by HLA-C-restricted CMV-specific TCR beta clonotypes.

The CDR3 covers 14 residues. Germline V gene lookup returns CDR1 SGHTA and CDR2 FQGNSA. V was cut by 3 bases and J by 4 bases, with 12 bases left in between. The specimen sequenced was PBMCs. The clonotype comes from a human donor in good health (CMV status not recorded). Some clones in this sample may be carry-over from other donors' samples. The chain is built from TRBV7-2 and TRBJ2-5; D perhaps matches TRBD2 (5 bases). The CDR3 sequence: CASSFQGGGETQYF. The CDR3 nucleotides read TGTGCCAGCAGCTTCCAAGGAGGTGGAGAGACCCAGTACTTC.